This TCR beta chain was identified in a study of graft-versus-host responses after intestinal transplantation. This CDR3 has 15 residues. V trimming: 5 bases; J trimming: 0 bases; junction bases outside the gene matches: 3. CDR1 SGHTA and CDR2 FQGTGA come from the germline V gene. About this clone: What it binds is not known.

TCRdb keeps only in-frame clones here, not all; method: immunoSEQ multiplex PCR. The sample comprises about 82,000 clones, approximately 90% of which are singletons, and about 0.38% rests with the top ten. The sequence derives from a human donor who was the organ donor for an intestinal transplant. The sample here was unstimulated CD4+ T cells sorted from spleen or lymph node cells, taken before transplant. V usage is TRBV7-3 and J usage is TRBJ2-1; TRBD2 matches 8 bases. The DNA for the CDR3 is TGTGCCAGCAGCCCCAGCGGGAGCTCCTACAATGAGCAGTTCTTC. Protein sequence: CASSPSGSSYNEQFF.